One and the same sample provided the 16 T cell receptor beta chains below, sequenced in a study of regulatory T cells in long-lasting Graves disease. Arm-PCR of CDR3 regions and iRepertoire HTBI primers were the basis on which TCR beta libraries were built. From the multiplex PCR reads, TCRdb called clonotypes with MiXCR, one entry per CDR3 protein. The sample contains 500,000 to 800,000 distinct CDR3 sequences, about 30% of which appear only once. Regarding time point: persistent/refractory GD, antithyroid drugs over 5 years with positive TRAb. RNA isolated from PBMCs was used to make the TCR library. The specimen comprised peripheral blood mononuclear cells (PBMCs), sampled when the disease was refractory, from a patient treated with antithyroid drugs. The receptors shown here come from a female donor with Graves disease.

Of note for this clonotype: Since a far larger clone is one base different, this is likely a read error. The chain is built from TRBV7-9 and TRBJ2-7, with D possibly matching TRBD1 (5 bases). Trimming pared 0 bases from V and 3 bases from J, leaving 9 bases between. This CDR3 is built from 14 residues. Germline V CDR1 and CDR2: SEHNR, FQNEAQ (reference sequence). DNA of the CDR3: TGTGCCAGCAGCTTAGCGAGGACAAGCTACGAGCAGTACTTC. Encoded protein: CASSLARTSYEQYF.

The chain couples TRBV27 to TRBJ1-1; D is ambiguous. The CDR3 runs 13 residues. V lost 0 bases and J lost 9, with 11 bases in between. CDR1 MNHEY and CDR2 SMNVEV come from the germline V gene (reference sequence). CDR3: CASSLSGRVKAFF. The CDR3 nucleotides read TGTGCCAGCAGTTTATCTGGCCGGGTTAAAGCTTTCTTT.

This clonotype was counted at least ten times. V is TRBV2 and J is TRBJ1-1, with D tentatively TRBD1 (6 bases). This CDR3 spans 14 amino acids. Germline V gene data show CDR1 as SNHLY and CDR2 as FYNNEI. Between the trimmed V and J ends, which lost 4 bases and 5 bases, there was a span of 14 bases. In nucleotides, the CDR3 is TGTGCCAGCAGTGTAGCGGGGGCGCGGACTGAAGCTTTCTTT. It specifies CASSVAGARTEAFF. Combining the CDR3 with reference TRBV2 and TRBJ1-1 gives the whole variable domain EPEVTQTPSHQVTQMGQEVILRCVPISNHLYFYWYRQILGQKVEFLVSFYNNEISEKSEIFDDQFSVERPDGSNFTLKIRSTKLEDSAMYFCASSVAGARTEAFFGQGTRLTVV.

This chain connects TRBV28 to TRBJ1-1, with D maybe TRBD1 (5 bases). CDR1 is MDHEN, CDR2 SYDVKM, per germline. The CDR3 runs to 14 residues. V lost 4 bases, J lost 8 bases, and 17 bases lay in between. The CDR3 is CASSSSGTYLEAFF. DNA for the CDR3: TGTGCCAGCAGTTCCTCCGGGACCTACCTCGAAGCTTTCTTT.

This clonotype appeared a few times. The rearrangement uses TRBV5-6 and TRBJ2-4, with D perhaps assigned TRBD1 or TRBD2 (6 bases each). The V and J ends lost 1 base and 8 bases respectively, with 13 bases between them. This CDR3 is built from 14 residues. Germline V lookup: CDR1 SGHDT, CDR2 YYEEEE. CDR3 sequence (DNA): TGTGCCAGCAGCTTGACAGGTCGGGGGCACATTCAGTACTTC. It translates to CASSLTGRGHIQYF.

The chain combines TRBV29-1 with TRBJ1-4; 9 nucleotides agree with TRBD1. Germline V gene sequence: CDR1 SQVTM, CDR2 ANQGSEA. The CDR3 extends over 13 amino acids. V lost 7 bases, J lost 3 bases, and 3 bases stayed unmatched. DNA for the CDR3: TGCAGCGGGACAGGGGATCCTAATGAAAAACTGTTTTTT. This sequence encodes CSGTGDPNEKLFF.

This clonotype was detected ten times or more. This chain links TRBV10-3 with TRBJ2-5; 11 bases are shared with TRBD2. V was pared by 2 bases and J by 0 bases, with 11 bases of the junction left unmatched. The CDR3 is 19 residues long. Germline loops: CDR1 ENHRY, CDR2 SYGVKD. CDR3 in DNA: TGTGCCATCAGTGAGGCGAAACTAGCGGGAGATCGATACCAAGAGACCCAGTACTTC. This gives the protein CAISEAKLAGDRYQETQYF.

The chain combines TRBV5-1 with TRBJ2-1; D is unclear. Trimming pared 1 base from V and 10 bases from J, leaving 6 bases between. This CDR3 comprises 11 residues. Looked up from germline, CDR1 is SGHRS and CDR2 is YFSETQ. The CDR3 is CASSLISEQFF. In DNA, the CDR3 is TGCGCCAGCAGCTTGATATCCGAGCAGTTCTTC.

The V gene is TRBV7-9, the J gene TRBJ2-7, with D possibly being TRBD2 (7 bases). This CDR3 contains 12 residues. V shed 5 bases and J shed 6 bases, with 11 bases lying between them. Germline-derived CDR1 and CDR2 are SEHNR and FQNEAQ (reference sequence). This chain's CDR3 is CASSAGAAEQYF. The CDR3 DNA reads TGTGCCAGCAGCGCGGGGGCTGCCGAGCAGTACTTC.

In its sample, this clonotype was seen a few times. The V call is TRBV6-2 or TRBV6-3, the J call TRBJ2-1; D might be TRBD2 (5 bases). Looked up from germline, CDR1 is MNHEY and CDR2 is SVGEGT. V lost 5 bases and J 0 bases, leaving 11 bases between the germline ends. The CDR3 loop spans 15 amino acids. The CDR3 region is CASSESGSSYNEQFF. The CDR3 bases are TGTGCCAGCAGTGAATCTGGGAGCTCCTACAATGAGCAGTTCTTC.

The chain links TRBV6-1 to TRBJ2-7; a weak D match, TRBD2 (5 bases). Germline CDR1 reads MNHNS; CDR2 reads SASEGT. V was shortened by 6 bases and J by 6 bases, with 12 bases between the two germline ends. This CDR3 contains 12 residues. CDR3 DNA sequence: TGTGCCAGCAGGCGACTTGAGGGCGAGCAGTACTTC. Protein sequence: CASRRLEGEQYF.

This clonotype was counted between two and nine times. The chain has TRBV5-1 and TRBJ1-6, with TRBD1 matching over 8 bases. The CDR3 has 16 amino acids. The trim removed 2 bases at V and 6 bases at J, leaving 7 bases unmatched. Germline CDR1 and CDR2: SGHRS and YFSETQ. CDR3 protein: CASSFSGQGGNSPLHF. In nucleotides, the CDR3 is TGCGCCAGCAGCTTTAGTGGACAGGGCGGTAATTCACCCCTCCACTTT.

This clonotype was counted a few times. J is TRBJ1-2 and V is TRBV2; D is ambiguous. The germline V gene encodes CDR1 SNHLY and CDR2 FYNNEI. CDR3 size: 13 residues. V lost 2 bases and J lost 5, with 9 bases in between. The DNA of the CDR3 is TGTGCCAGCAGTGAAAGCGAGTGGTATGGCTACACCTTC. Amino acids: CASSESEWYGYTF.

A word on this clonotype: A much larger clonotype is one base distant, so this may be a read error. The V and J genes are TRBV6-5 and TRBJ2-7; 10 nucleotides agree with TRBD2. CDR3 length equals 14 residues. Germline V gene data show CDR1 as MNHEY and CDR2 as SVGAGI. With 2 bases clipped from V and 5 bases from J, the junction kept 3 bases outside the gene matches. The CDR3 coding sequence is TGTGCCAGCAGTTACGGGGGACTAGCGCACGAGCAGTACTTC. Encoded protein: CASSYGGLAHEQYF.

Many counts were recorded for this clonotype. The genes are TRBV29-1 and TRBJ2-5, with 7 bases aligning to TRBD1. Germline assignment: CDR1 SQVTM and CDR2 ANQGSEA. This CDR3 has 12 residues. V lost 7 bases to trimming and J lost 5 bases; unmatched junction nucleotides: 7. As DNA, the CDR3 is TGCAGCGCTGACAGGGTAGGGGAGACCCAGTACTTC. This encodes CSADRVGETQYF.

The rearrangement joins TRBV19 to TRBJ1-1; weak D call: TRBD1 (5 bases). Trimming removed 2 bases at V and 4 bases at J, with 17 bases between. Germline V gene sequence: CDR1 LNHDA, CDR2 SQIVND (reference sequence). This CDR3 region has 16 residues. The CDR3 DNA reads TGTGCCAGTAGTATACCGGGACCCTCAAGGGGCACTGAAGCTTTCTTT. It yields the protein CASSIPGPSRGTEAFF.